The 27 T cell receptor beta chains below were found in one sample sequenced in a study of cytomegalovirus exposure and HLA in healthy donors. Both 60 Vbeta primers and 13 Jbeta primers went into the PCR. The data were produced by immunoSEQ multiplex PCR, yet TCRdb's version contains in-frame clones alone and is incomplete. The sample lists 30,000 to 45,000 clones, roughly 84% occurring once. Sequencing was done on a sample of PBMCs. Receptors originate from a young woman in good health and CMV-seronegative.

As DNA, the CDR3 is TGTGCCAGCAGCAGTCCGGGACTAGCGGGAGAGCAGTACTTC. It translates to CASSSPGLAGEQYF. J is TRBJ2-7 and V is TRBV28; 13 positions agree with TRBD2. This CDR3 is built from 14 residues. Germline values: CDR1 MDHEN, CDR2 SYDVKM. Trimming cost V 6 bases and J 7 bases; bases outside gene matches: 6.

CDR3 coding DNA: TGCGCCAGCAGCCAAGGGCAGGGGCAAGACACTGAAGCTTTCTTT. Translating gives CASSQGQGQDTEAFF. The chain is built from TRBV4-1 and TRBJ1-1; tentatively, D is TRBD1 (6 bases). CDR3 length: 15 amino acids. V was trimmed by 1 base and J by 3 bases, leaving 12 bases between them. CDR1 and CDR2 from the germline V gene are MGHRA and YSYEKL.

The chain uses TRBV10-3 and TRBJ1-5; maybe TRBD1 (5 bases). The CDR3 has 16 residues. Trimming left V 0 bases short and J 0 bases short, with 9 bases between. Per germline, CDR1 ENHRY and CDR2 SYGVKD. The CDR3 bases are TGTGCCATCAGTGAGTCGACAAGGGGTAGCAATCAGCCCCAGCATTTT. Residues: CAISESTRGSNQPQHF.

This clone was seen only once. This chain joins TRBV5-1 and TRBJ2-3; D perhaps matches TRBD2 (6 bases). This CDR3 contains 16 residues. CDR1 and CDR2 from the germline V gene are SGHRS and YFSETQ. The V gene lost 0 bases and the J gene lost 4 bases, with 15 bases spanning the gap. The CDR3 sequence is CASSLGVGGWADTQYF. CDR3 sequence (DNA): TGCGCCAGCAGCTTGGGGGTGGGAGGCTGGGCAGATACGCAGTATTTT.

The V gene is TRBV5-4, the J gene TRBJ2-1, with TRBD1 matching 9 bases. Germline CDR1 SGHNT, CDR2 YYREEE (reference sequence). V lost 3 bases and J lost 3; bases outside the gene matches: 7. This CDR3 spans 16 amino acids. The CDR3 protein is CASSSSGTGFYNEQFF. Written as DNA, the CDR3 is TGTGCCAGCAGCTCCTCCGGGACAGGGTTCTACAATGAGCAGTTCTTC.

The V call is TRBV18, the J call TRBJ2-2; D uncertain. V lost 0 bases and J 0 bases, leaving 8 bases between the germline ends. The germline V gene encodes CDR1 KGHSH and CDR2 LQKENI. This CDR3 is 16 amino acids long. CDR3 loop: CASSPPGRANTGELFF. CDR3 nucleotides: TGTGCCAGCTCACCACCGGGCCGCGCGAACACCGGGGAGCTGTTTTTT.

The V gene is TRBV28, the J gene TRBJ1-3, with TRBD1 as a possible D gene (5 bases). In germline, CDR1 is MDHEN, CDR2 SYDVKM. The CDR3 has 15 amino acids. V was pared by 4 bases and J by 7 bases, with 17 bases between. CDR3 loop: CASSSGTLGRNTIYF. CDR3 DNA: TGTGCCAGCAGTTCCGGGACTCTCGGACGGAACACCATATATTTT.

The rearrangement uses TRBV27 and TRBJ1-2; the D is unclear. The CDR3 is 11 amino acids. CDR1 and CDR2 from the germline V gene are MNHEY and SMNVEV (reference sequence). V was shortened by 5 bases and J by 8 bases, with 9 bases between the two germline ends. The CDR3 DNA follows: TGTGCCAGCAGTCCAGGAAGGGGCTACACCTTC. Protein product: CASSPGRGYTF.

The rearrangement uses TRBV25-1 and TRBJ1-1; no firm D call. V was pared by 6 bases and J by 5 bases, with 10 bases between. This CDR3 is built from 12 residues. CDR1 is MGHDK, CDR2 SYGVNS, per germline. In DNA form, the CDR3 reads TGTGCCAGCAGCGCCGGAGGGACTGAAGCTTTCTTT. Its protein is CASSAGGTEAFF.

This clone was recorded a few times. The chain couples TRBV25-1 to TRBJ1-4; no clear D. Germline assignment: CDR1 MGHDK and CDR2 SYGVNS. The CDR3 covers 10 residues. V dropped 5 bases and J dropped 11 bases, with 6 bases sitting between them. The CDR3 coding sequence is TGTGCCAGCAGTCGACATAAACTGTTTTTT. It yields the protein CASSRHKLFF.

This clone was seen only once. CDR3 residues: CASSIEGTSGLLPSSYNEQFF. The CDR3 region has the DNA TGTGCCAGTAGTATCGAGGGGACTAGCGGACTCTTACCCAGCTCCTACAATGAGCAGTTCTTC. The rearrangement links TRBV19 to TRBJ2-1; 11 bases align to TRBD2. The CDR3 length is 21 residues. The ends lost 3 bases at V and 0 bases at J; junction bases unmatched: 16. Germline V CDR1 and CDR2: LNHDA, SQIVND (reference sequence).

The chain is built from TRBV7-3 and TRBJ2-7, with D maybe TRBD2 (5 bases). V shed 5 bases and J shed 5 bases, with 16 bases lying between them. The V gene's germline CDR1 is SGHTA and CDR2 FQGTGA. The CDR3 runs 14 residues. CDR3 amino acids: CASSPGRETDEQYF. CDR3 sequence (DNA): TGTGCCAGCAGCCCAGGCCGGGAAACTGACGAGCAGTACTTC.

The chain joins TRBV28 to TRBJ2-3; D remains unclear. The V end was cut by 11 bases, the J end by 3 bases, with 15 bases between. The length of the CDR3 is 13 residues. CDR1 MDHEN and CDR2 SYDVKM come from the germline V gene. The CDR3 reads CAGTLETTDTQYF. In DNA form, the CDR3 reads TGTGCCGGAACCTTAGAGACTACAGATACGCAGTATTTT.

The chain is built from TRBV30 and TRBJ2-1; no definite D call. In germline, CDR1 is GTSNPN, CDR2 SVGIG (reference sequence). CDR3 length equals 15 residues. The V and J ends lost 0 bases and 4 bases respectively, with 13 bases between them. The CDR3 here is CAWSVYVERYNEQFF. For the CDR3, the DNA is TGTGCCTGGAGTGTATATGTAGAGAGGTACAATGAGCAGTTCTTC.

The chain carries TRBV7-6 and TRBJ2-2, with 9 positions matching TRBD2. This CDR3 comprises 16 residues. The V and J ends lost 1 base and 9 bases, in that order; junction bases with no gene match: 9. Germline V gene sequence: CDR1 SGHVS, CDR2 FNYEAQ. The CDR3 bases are TGTGCCAGCAGCTTAGAGACGGCGGGAGGGCCCCGGGAGCTGTTTTTT. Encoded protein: CASSLETAGGPRELFF.

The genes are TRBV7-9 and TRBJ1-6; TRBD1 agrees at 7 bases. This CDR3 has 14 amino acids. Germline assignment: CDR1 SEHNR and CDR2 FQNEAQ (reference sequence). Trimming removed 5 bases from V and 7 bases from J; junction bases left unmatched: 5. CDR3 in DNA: TGTGCCAGCAGCCCGGGGACAGAAAATTCACCCCTCCACTTT. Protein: CASSPGTENSPLHF.

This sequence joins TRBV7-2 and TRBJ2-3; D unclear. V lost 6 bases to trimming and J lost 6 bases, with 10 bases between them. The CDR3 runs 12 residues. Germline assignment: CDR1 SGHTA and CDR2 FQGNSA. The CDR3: CASSPIWDTQYF. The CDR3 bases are TGTGCCAGCAGTCCTATTTGGGATACGCAGTATTTT. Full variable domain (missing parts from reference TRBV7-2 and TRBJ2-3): GAGVSQSPSNKVTEKGKDVELRCDPISGHTALYWYRQSLGQGLEFLIYFQGNSAPDKSGLPSDRFSAERTGGSVSTLTIQRTQQEDSAVYLCASSPIWDTQYFGPGTRLTVL.

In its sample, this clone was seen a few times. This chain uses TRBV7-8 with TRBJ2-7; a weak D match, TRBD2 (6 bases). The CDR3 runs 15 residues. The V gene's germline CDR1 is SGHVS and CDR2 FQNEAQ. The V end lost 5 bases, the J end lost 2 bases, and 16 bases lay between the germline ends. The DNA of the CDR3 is TGTGCCAGCAGCCAAAACTCGGGGGTGGCCTACGAGCAGTACTTC. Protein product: CASSQNSGVAYEQYF.

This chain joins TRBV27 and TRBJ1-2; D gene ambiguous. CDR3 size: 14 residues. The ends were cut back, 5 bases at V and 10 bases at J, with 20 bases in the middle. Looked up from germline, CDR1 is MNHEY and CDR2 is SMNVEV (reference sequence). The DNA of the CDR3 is TGTGCCAGCAGTCCCCGCAACGACCTGGGAGTCTACACCTTC. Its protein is CASSPRNDLGVYTF.

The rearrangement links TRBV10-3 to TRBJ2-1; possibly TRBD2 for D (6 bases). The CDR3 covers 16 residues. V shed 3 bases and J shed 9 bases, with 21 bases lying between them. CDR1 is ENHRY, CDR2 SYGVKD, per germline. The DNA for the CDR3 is TGTGCCATCAGTGACCTCCCCATGACTAGTTCGTCTGAGCAGTTCTTC. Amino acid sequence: CAISDLPMTSSSEQFF.

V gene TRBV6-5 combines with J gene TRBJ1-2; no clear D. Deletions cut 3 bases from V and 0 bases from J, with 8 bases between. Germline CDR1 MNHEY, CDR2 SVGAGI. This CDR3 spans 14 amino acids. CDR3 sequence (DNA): TGTGCCAGCAGTTATGCGGTATCTAACTATGGCTACACCTTC. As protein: CASSYAVSNYGYTF.

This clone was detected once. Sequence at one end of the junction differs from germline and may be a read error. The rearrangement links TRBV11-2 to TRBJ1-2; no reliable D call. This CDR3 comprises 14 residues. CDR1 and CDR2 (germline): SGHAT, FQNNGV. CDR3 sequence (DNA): TGTGCCAGCAGCCCGACATTTATAACCCATGGCTACCCCTTC. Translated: CASSPTFITHGYPF.

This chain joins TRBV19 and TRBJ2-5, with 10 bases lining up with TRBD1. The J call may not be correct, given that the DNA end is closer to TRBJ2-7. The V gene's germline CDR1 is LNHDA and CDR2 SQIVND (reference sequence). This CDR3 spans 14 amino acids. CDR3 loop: CASQMTGGVYEQYF. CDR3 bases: TGTGCCAGTCAAATGACAGGGGGCGTCTACGAGCAGTACTTC.

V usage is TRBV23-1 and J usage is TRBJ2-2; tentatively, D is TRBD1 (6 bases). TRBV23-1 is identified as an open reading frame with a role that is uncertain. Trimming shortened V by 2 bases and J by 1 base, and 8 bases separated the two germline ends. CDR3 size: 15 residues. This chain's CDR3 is CASSQEGENTGELFF. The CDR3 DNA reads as TGCGCCAGCAGTCAAGAGGGGGAGAACACCGGGGAGCTGTTTTTT.

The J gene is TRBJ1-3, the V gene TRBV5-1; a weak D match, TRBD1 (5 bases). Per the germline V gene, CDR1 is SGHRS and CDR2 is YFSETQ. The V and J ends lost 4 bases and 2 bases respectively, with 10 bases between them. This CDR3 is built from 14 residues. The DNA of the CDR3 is TGCGCCAGCAGCGTGACAGCTCCTGGAAACACCATATATTTT. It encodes CASSVTAPGNTIYF.

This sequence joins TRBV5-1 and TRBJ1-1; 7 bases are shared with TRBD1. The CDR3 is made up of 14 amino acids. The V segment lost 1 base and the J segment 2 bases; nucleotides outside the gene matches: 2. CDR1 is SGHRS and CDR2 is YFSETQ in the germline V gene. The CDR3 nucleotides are TGCGCCAGCAGCTTGACAGGGGATAACACTGAAGCTTTCTTT. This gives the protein CASSLTGDNTEAFF.

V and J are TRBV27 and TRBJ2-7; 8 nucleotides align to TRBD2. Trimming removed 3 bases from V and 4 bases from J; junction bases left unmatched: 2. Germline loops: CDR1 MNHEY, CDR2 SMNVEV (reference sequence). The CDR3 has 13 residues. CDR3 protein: CASSLRGAYEQYF. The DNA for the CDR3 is TGTGCCAGCAGTTTGCGGGGGGCTTACGAGCAGTACTTC.